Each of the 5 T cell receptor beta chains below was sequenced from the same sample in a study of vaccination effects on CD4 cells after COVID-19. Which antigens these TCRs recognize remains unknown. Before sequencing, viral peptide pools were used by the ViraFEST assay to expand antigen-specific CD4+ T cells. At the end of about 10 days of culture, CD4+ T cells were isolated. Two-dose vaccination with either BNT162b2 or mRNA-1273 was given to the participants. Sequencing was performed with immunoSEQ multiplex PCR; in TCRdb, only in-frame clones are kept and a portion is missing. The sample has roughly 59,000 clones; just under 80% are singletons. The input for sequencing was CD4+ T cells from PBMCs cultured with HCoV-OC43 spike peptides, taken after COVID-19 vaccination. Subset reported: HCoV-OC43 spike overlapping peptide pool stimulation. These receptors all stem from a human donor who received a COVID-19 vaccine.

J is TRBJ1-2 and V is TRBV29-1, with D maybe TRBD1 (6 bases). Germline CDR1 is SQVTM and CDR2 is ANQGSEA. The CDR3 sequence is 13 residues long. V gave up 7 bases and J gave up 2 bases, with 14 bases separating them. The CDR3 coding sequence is TGCAGCGGGGGGGACAATAGAAACTATGGCTACACCTTC. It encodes CSGGDNRNYGYTF.

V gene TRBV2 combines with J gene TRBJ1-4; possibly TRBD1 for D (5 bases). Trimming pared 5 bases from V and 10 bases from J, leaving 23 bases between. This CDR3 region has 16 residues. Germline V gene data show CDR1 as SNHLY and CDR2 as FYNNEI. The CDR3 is CASSSKGRGPAGKLFF. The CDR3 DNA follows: TGTGCCAGCAGTTCGAAGGGACGGGGTCCGGCGGGAAAACTGTTTTTT.

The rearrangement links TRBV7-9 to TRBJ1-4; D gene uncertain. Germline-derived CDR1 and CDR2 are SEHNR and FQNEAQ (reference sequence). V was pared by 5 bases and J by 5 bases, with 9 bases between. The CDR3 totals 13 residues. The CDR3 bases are TGTGCCAGCAGCCGGACCCTAAATGAAAAACTGTTTTTT. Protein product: CASSRTLNEKLFF. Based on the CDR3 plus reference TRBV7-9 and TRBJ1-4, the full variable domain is DTGVSQNPRHKITKRGQNVTFRCDPISEHNRLYWYRQTLGQGPEFLTYFQNEAQLEKSRLLSDRFSAERPKGSFSTLEIQRTEQGDSAMYLCASSRTLNEKLFFGSGTQLSVL.

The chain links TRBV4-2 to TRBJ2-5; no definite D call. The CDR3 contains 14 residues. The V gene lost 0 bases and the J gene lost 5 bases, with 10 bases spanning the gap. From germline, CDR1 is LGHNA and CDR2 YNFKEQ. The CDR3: CASSQDLQRETQYF. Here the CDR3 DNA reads TGTGCCAGCAGCCAAGATCTCCAGCGTGAGACCCAGTACTTC.

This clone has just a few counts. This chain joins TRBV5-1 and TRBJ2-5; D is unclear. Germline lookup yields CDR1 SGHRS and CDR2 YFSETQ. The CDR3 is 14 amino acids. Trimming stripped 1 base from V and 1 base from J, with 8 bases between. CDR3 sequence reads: CASSLRSVQETQYF. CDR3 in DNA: TGCGCCAGCAGCTTGCGGTCAGTCCAAGAGACCCAGTACTTC.